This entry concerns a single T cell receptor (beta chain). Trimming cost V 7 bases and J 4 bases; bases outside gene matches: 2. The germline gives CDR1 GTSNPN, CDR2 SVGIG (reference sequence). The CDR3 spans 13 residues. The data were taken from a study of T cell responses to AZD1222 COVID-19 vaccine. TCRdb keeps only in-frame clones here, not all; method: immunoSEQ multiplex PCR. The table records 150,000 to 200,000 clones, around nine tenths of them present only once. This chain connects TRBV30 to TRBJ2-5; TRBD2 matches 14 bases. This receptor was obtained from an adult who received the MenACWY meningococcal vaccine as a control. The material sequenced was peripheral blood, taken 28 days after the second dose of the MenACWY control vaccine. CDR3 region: CASGLAGVETQYF. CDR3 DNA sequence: TGTGCCTCGGGACTAGCGGGAGTAGAGACCCAGTACTTC.